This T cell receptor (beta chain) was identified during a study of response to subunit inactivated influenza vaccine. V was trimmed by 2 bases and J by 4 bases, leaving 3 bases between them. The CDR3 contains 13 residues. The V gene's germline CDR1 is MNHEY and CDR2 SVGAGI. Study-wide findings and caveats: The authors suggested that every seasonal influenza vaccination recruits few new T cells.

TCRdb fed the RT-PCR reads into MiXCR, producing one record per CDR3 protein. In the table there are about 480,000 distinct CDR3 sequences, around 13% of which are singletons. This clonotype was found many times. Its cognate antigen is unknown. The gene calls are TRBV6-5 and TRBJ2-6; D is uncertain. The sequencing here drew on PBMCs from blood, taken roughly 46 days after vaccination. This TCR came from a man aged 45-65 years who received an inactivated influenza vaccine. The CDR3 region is CASSYKGANVLTF. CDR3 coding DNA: TGTGCCAGCAGTTACAAGGGGGCCAACGTCCTGACTTTC.